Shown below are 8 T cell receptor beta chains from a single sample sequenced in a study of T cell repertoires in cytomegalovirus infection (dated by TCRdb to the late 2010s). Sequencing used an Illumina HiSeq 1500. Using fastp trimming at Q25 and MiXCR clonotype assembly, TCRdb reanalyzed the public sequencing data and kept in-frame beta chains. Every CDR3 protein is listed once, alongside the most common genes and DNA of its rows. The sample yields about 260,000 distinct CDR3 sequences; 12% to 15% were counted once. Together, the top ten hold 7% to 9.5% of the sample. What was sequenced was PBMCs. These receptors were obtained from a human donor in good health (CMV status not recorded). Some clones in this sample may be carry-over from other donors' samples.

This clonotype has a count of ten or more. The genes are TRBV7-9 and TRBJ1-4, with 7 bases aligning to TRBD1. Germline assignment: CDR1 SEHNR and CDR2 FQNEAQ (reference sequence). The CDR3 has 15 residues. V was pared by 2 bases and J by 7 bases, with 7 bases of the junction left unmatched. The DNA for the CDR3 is TGTGCCAGCAGCTTATACACAGGGGTCGGTGAAAAACTGTTTTTT. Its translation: CASSLYTGVGEKLFF.

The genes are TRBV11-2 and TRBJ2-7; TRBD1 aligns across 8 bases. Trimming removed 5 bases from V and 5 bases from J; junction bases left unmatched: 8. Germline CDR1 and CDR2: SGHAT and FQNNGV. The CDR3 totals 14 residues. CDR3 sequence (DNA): TGTGCCAGCAGCGTGGACAGGGCGTCGGACGAGCAGTACTTC. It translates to CASSVDRASDEQYF.

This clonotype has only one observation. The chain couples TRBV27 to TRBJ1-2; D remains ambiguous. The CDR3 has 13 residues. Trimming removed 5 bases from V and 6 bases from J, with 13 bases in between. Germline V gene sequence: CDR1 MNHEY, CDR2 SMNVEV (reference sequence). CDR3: CASSLGGLDGYTF. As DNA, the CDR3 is TGTGCCAGCAGTCTCGGAGGGCTCGATGGCTACACCTTC.

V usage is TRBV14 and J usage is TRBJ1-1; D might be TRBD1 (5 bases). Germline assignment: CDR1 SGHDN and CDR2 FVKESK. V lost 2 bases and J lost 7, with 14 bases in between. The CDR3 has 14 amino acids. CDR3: CASSQIRGAGEAFF. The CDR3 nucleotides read TGTGCCAGCAGCCAAATACGGGGCGCGGGTGAAGCTTTCTTT.

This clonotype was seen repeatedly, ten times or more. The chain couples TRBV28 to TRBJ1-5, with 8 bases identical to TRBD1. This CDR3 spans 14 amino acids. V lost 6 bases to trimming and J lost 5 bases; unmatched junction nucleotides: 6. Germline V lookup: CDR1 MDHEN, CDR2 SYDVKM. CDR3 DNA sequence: TGTGCCAGCAGCCCAGGGGGCGCATATCAGCCCCAGCATTTT. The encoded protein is CASSPGGAYQPQHF.

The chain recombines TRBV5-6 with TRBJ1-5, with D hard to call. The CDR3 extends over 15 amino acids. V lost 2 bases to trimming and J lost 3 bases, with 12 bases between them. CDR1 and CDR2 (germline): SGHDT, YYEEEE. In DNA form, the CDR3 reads TGTGCCAGCAGCTTAAGGACGGGAAACAATCAGCCCCAGCATTTT. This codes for CASSLRTGNNQPQHF.

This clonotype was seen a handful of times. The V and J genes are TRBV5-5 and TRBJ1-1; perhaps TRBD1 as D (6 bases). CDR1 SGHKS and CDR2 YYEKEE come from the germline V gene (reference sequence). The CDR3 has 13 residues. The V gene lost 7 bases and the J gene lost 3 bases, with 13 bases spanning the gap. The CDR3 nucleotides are TGTGCCAGCGTCGCGGGGGCGCACACTGAAGCTTTCTTT. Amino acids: CASVAGAHTEAFF.

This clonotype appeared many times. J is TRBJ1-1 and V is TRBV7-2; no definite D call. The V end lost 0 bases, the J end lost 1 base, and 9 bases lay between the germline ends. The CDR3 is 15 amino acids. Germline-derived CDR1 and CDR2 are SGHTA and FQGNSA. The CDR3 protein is CASSLAATGNTEAFF. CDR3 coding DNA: TGTGCCAGCAGCTTAGCGGCTACGGGGAACACTGAAGCTTTCTTT. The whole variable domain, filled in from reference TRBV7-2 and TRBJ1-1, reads GAGVSQSPSNKVTEKGKDVELRCDPISGHTALYWYRQSLGQGLEFLIYFQGNSAPDKSGLPSDRFSAERTGGSVSTLTIQRTQQEDSAVYLCASSLAATGNTEAFFGQGTRLTVV.